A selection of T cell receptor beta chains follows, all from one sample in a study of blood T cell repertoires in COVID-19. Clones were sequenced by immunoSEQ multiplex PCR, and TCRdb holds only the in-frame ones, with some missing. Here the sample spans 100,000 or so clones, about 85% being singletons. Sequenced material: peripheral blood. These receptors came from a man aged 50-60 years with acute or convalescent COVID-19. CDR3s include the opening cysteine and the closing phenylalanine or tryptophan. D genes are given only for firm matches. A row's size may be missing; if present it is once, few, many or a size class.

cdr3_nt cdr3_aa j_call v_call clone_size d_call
TGTGCCAGCAGCATAGCAGGGTCTGGGGCCAACGTCCTGACTTTC CASSIAGSGANVLTF TRBJ2-6 TRBV9 NA NA
TGTGCCAGCAGCACCCCGGACAGGGCCAGGAGGTCCTACGAGCAGTACTTC CASSTPDRARRSYEQYF TRBJ2-7 TRBV27 NA TRBD1
TGTGCCAGCAGTTTAAACAGGGGTAAGAGTTCACCCCTCCACTTT CASSLNRGKSSPLHF TRBJ1-6 TRBV28 NA TRBD1
TGTGCCAGCAGCTTAGAGGGGTACGGAAAACTGTTTTTT CASSLEGYGKLFF TRBJ1-4 TRBV7-6 NA NA
TGTGCCAGCAGTTTAACTAGGAACCCCTACGAGCAGTACTTC CASSLTRNPYEQYF TRBJ2-7 TRBV27 once NA
TGTGCCAGCTCAGCCAACTCAGGGGGCGCGAATGACGAGCAGTACTTC CASSANSGGANDEQYF TRBJ2-7 TRBV18 NA TRBD1
TGCGCCAGCAGCGCGGGACTCCAGGCAGATACGCAGTATTTT CASSAGLQADTQYF TRBJ2-3 TRBV5-1 NA NA
TGTGCCATCAGATTTACGGGACAGGACTATGGCTACACCTTC CAIRFTGQDYGYTF TRBJ1-2 TRBV10-3 few TRBD1
TGTGCCTGGAGTGACCAGGGGGCTTCACCCCTCCACTTT CAWSDQGASPLHF TRBJ1-6 TRBV30 NA TRBD1
TGTGCCAGCTCACCCCGGGACAGGGGGCAGTACGAGCAGTACTTC CASSPRDRGQYEQYF TRBJ2-7 TRBV18 NA TRBD1
TGTGCCAGCAGCCGAGTCGGGGGATCGAACACCGGGGAGCTGTTTTTT CASSRVGGSNTGELFF TRBJ2-2 TRBV5-4 NA NA
TGTGCCAGCAGCCGTTCCGGCACAGATACGCAGTATTTT CASSRSGTDTQYF TRBJ2-3 TRBV7-3 NA NA
TGTGCCAGCAGGGAGGGGACAGGGCCTGAAAAACTGTTTTTT CASREGTGPEKLFF TRBJ1-4 TRBV2 NA TRBD1
TGCGCCAGCAGCTTGCGCAGGGGGCTCGCTGAAGCTTTCTTT CASSLRRGLAEAFF TRBJ1-1 TRBV5-1 NA TRBD1
TGTGCCAGCAGTTACTCGGTGGCAGTTTATTCACCCCTCCACTTT CASSYSVAVYSPLHF TRBJ1-6 TRBV6-2/TRBV6-3 NA NA
TGCGCCAGCAGCCAGACGGGACTAGCGGGAAGGGGGCAAGAGACCCAGTACTTC CASSQTGLAGRGQETQYF TRBJ2-5 TRBV4-1 once TRBD2
TGTGCCAGCAGTCAAGGGACAGGTGGCAAAGAGACCCAGTACTTC CASSQGTGGKETQYF TRBJ2-5 TRBV2 NA TRBD1
TGTGCCAGCAGTATCGGACAGCATGGCTACACCTTC CASSIGQHGYTF TRBJ1-2 TRBV28 NA NA
TGCGCCAGCAGGACAGGACAGGGTTCGGCTTTCTTT CASRTGQGSAFF TRBJ1-1 TRBV10-2 once TRBD1
TGCGCCAGCAGCTTACAGGGGGAAAACTATGGCTACACCTTC CASSLQGENYGYTF TRBJ1-2 TRBV5-1 NA TRBD1
TGTGCCAGCAGGGACTCAGACACTTCCTACGAGCAGTACTTC CASRDSDTSYEQYF TRBJ2-7 TRBV25-1 few NA
TGCAGCGTTCACAGGGGTGGAACAGATACGCAGTATTTT CSVHRGGTDTQYF TRBJ2-3 TRBV29-1 NA TRBD1